The 10 T cell receptor beta chains given below trace back to one sample, sequenced in a study of tumor-infiltrating lymphocytes in primary liver carcinoma. Making TCR beta cDNA involved approximately 0.5 ug total RNA and a constant-region primer. Three nested multiplex PCR rounds of slightly modified ARM-PCR generated TCR beta libraries. Primers for the first two PCR rounds were TRBV1-TRBV30 forward primers and a C-beta reverse primer (roughly 9 cycles per round). TCRdb recomputed calls from the multiplex PCR reads with MiXCR, one row per CDR3 protein. The table lists about 78,000 distinct CDR3 sequences, 71% of them singletons. Scientists recovered RNA and DNA together from roughly 20-30 mg of unsorted bulk tissue. Source material: liver tumor tissue from sampling region 4. The subset is: tumor region T4, right-lateral pole. All receptors come from a woman aged 60-70 years with primary liver carcinoma and hepatitis B virus infection.

On this clonotype: A read error is possible here, since a much larger clone lies one base away. V usage is TRBV28 and J usage is TRBJ1-2, with D unclear. The CDR3 totals 13 residues. Germline CDR1 reads MDHEN; CDR2 reads SYDVKM. Deletions cut 6 bases from V and 8 bases from J, with 16 bases between. CDR3 in amino acids: CASRLSQRRGYTF. As DNA, the CDR3 is TGTGCCAGCAGACTCTCACAGAGGAGGGGCTACACCTTC.

This clonotype was seen at least ten times. The gene calls are TRBV4-1 and TRBJ2-7; 9 bases agree with TRBD1. Germline CDR1 MGHRA, CDR2 YSYEKL. This CDR3 contains 15 residues. V trimming: 3 bases; J trimming: 2 bases; junction bases outside the gene matches: 5. The CDR3 is CASSHPGQGPYEQYF. CDR3 nucleotides: TGCGCCAGCAGCCACCCGGGACAGGGCCCCTACGAGCAGTACTTC.

Comment on this clonotype: The CDR3 does not close with the conserved phenylalanine or tryptophan, likely indicating a read error. The V gene is TRBV11-3, the J gene TRBJ2-7; 12 positions match TRBD1. The CDR3 is made up of 15 amino acids. Germline CDR1 is SGHNT and CDR2 is YENEEA. For the CDR3, the DNA is TGTGCTAGCAGCTTTGGGACAGGGGGCTCCCTCAAGCAGTACCTC. Translated, it gives CASSFGTGGSLKQYL.

This clonotype was found a few times. This CDR3 reads CAISAVRPPEQFF. DNA of the CDR3: TGTGCCATCAGTGCCGTACGCCCCCCTGAGCAGTTCTTC. The rearrangement links TRBV10-3 to TRBJ2-1; D gene uncertain. The V and J ends lost 4 bases and 9 bases respectively, with 13 bases between them. The CDR3 is 13 residues long. Germline CDR1 reads ENHRY; CDR2 reads SYGVKD.

As concerns this clonotype: One end of the junction is discordant with germline, which a read error may explain. J is TRBJ1-3 and V is TRBV11-2; D is uncertain. The CDR3 consists of 16 residues. Germline CDR1 is SGHAT and CDR2 is FQNNGV. This CDR3 is CTSSLRVQASGNIIYF. CDR3 DNA: TGTACCAGCAGCCTGAGGGTTCAAGCCTCTGGAAACATCATATATTTT.

In this sample, this clonotype turned up once. One end of the junction is discordant with germline, which a read error may explain. This sequence joins TRBV29-1 and TRBJ1-3, with 9 bases identical to TRBD1. The CDR3 totals 13 residues. The V gene's germline CDR1 is SQVTM and CDR2 ANQGSEA. The CDR3, as DNA: TGCATCGTTGTTGGGACAGGGGGAAACACCATATATTTT. Amino acid sequence: CIVVGTGGNTIYF. The full variable domain, with the rest looked up from reference TRBV29-1 and TRBJ1-3, is SAVISQKPSRDICQRGTSLTIQCQVDSQVTMMFWYRQQPGQSLTLIATANQGSEATYESGFVIDKFPISRPNLTFSTLTVSNMSPEDSSIYLCIVVGTGGNTIYFGEGSWLTVV.

This clonotype was counted a single time. A read error may account for a junction end that differs from germline. The chain carries TRBV11-2 and TRBJ1-2; TRBD1 matches 10 bases. CDR1 is SGHAT, CDR2 FQNNGV, per germline. This CDR3 is 15 amino acids long. CDR3 nucleotide sequence: TGTGCCGGCAGCTTAGGGACAGGGGTAATTTATGGCTACGCCTTC. It specifies CAGSLGTGVIYGYAF.

This clonotype was detected many times. CDR3 sequence: CASSLRDGTQAFF. The CDR3 DNA sequence: TGTGCCAGCAGCTTAAGGGATGGGACTCAAGCTTTCTTT. The V call is TRBV7-9, the J call TRBJ1-1; possible D gene TRBD1, 5 bases. Trimming cost V 2 bases and J 9 bases, with 13 bases left between them. Germline V gives CDR1 SEHNR, CDR2 FQNEAQ (reference sequence). The CDR3 runs 13 residues. The full variable domain, rest sourced from reference TRBV7-9 and TRBJ1-1, is DTGVSQNPRHKITKRGQNVTFRCDPISEHNRLYWYRQTLGQGPEFLTYFQNEAQLEKSRLLSDRFSAERPKGSFSTLEIQRTEQGDSAMYLCASSLRDGTQAFFGQGTRLTVV.

This clonotype was observed many times. The chain recombines TRBV4-2 with TRBJ2-3, with unresolved D. The CDR3 runs to 18 residues. Germline V gene lookup returns CDR1 LGHNA and CDR2 YNFKEQ. Trimming removed 0 bases from V and 2 bases from J, with 18 bases in between. CDR3 residues: CASSQEFVHNLFTDTQYF. The CDR3 DNA sequence: TGTGCCAGCAGCCAAGAGTTTGTCCACAACCTGTTCACAGATACGCAGTATTTT.

This clonotype was counted only a few times. The genes are TRBV19 and TRBJ2-3; 7 nucleotides align to TRBD2. CDR3 length equals 14 residues. J was trimmed by 5 bases and V by 5 bases; bases with no gene match: 7. In germline, CDR1 is LNHDA, CDR2 SQIVND (reference sequence). This CDR3 reads CASSWAGRGDTQYF. Written as DNA, the CDR3 is TGTGCCAGTAGTTGGGCAGGGAGGGGAGATACGCAGTATTTT.